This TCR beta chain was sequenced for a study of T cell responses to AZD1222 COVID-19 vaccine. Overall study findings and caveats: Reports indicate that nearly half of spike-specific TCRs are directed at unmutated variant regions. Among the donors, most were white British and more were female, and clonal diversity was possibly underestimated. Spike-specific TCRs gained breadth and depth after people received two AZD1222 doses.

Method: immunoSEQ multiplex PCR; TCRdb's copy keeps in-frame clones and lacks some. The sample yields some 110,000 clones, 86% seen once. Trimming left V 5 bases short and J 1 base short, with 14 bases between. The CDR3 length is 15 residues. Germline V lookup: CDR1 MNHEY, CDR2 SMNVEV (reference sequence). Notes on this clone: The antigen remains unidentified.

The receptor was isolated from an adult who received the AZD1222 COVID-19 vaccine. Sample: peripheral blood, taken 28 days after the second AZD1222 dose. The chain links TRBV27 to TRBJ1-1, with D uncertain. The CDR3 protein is CASSPLQKPNTEAFF. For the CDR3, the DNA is TGTGCCAGCAGTCCGCTACAGAAACCGAACACTGAAGCTTTCTTT.